The 19 T cell receptor beta chains listed next were all sequenced from one sample in a study of shared clonotypes between healthy human individuals. It was CD45RO-negative cells, positively selected for CCR7, that made up naive CD8 cells, with terminally differentiated effector memory CD45RA+ cells excluded. The table came from immunoSEQ multiplex PCR; TCRdb's copy has only in-frame clones and leaves some out. Found here are nearly 600,000 clones, around 95% of them singletons; the top ten hold 0.09% to 0.13%. Sequenced: naive CD8+ T cells sorted from blood. The receptors here all came from a young woman in good health.

CDR3 in DNA: TGTGCCACTAATTCGGGGTTCATGAACACTGAAGCTTTCTTT. Translated: CATNSGFMNTEAFF. V gene TRBV27 combines with J gene TRBJ1-1; D not certain. Trimming shortened V by 10 bases and J by 0 bases, and 15 bases separated the two germline ends. Germline CDR1 reads MNHEY; CDR2 reads SMNVEV (reference sequence). CDR3 size: 14 residues.

V usage is TRBV9 and J usage is TRBJ2-7; TRBD2 agrees at 8 bases. Germline V gene data show CDR1 as SGDLS and CDR2 as YYNGEE. Losses at the gene ends were 2 bases for V and 3 bases for J; bases not matched to a gene: 7. The CDR3 contains 15 residues. The CDR3 DNA is TGTGCCAGCAGCGTGGATATAGCGGGAAGCTACGAGCAGTACTTC. It is translated as CASSVDIAGSYEQYF.

The chain is built from TRBV10-1 and TRBJ1-1, with TRBD1 matching over 7 bases. With V trimmed by 8 bases and J by 0 bases, 3 bases remained unmatched. CDR3 length: 13 amino acids. From germline, CDR1 is WNHNN and CDR2 SYGVQD (reference sequence). The CDR3, as DNA: TGCGCCAGCCCGGGACAGATGAACACTGAAGCTTTCTTT. This translates into CASPGQMNTEAFF.

A note on this clone: The identical CDR3 is also encoded by other nucleotide sequences in the sample. The CDR3 DNA is TGTGCCACCCTTGACAGGAGTTCCTACGAGCAGTACTTC. Translated: CATLDRSSYEQYF. The rearrangement uses TRBV19 and TRBJ2-7, with a tentative D call TRBD1 (6 bases). Between the trimmed V and J ends, which lost 10 bases and 1 base, there was a span of 14 bases. The length of the CDR3 is 13 residues. Germline V gene data show CDR1 as LNHDA and CDR2 as SQIVND (reference sequence).

The V and J genes are TRBV10-2 and TRBJ2-3, with D maybe TRBD2 (6 bases). This CDR3 contains 15 residues. V was cut by 0 bases and J by 2 bases, with 9 bases left in between. Germline lookup yields CDR1 WSHSY and CDR2 SAAADI. The CDR3 DNA is TGCGCCAGCAGTGAGTCCTGGACTACCACAGATACGCAGTATTTT. It translates to CASSESWTTTDTQYF.

The chain uses TRBV27 and TRBJ1-6, with D possibly being TRBD1 (5 bases). The CDR3 sequence is 14 residues long. The V end lost 5 bases, the J end lost 10 bases, and 15 bases lay between the germline ends. The germline V gene has CDR1 MNHEY and CDR2 SMNVEV (reference sequence). The CDR3: CASSPGPLKSPLHF. The CDR3, as DNA: TGTGCCAGCAGTCCGGGACCACTAAAATCACCCCTCCACTTT.

Only one count was recorded for this clone. The chain combines TRBV9 with TRBJ2-3, with TRBD1 matching 11 bases. Germline CDR1 reads SGDLS; CDR2 reads YYNGEE. The CDR3 has 15 residues. Germline trimming cut 3 bases from V and 4 bases from J; bases unmatched to any gene: 4. DNA of the CDR3: TGTGCCAGCAGCGCCTGGGACAGGGGGGCAGATACGCAGTATTTT. Its protein is CASSAWDRGADTQYF.

This clone occurred once. The chain combines TRBV27 with TRBJ2-1; unclear D gene. The length of the CDR3 is 14 residues. Trimming removed 6 bases from V and 6 bases from J, with 15 bases in between. Germline CDR1 reads MNHEY; CDR2 reads SMNVEV (reference sequence). CDR3 in amino acids: CASSSWQSFNEQFF. DNA for the CDR3: TGTGCCAGCAGCTCATGGCAGAGCTTCAATGAGCAGTTCTTC.

This rearrangement joins TRBV19 to TRBJ1-3; D gene ambiguous. The CDR3 covers 14 residues. V was cut by 3 bases and J by 0 bases, with 6 bases left in between. CDR1 is LNHDA and CDR2 is SQIVND in the germline V gene (reference sequence). The CDR3 here is CASSIGNSGNTIYF. As DNA, the CDR3 is TGTGCCAGTAGTATCGGAAACTCTGGAAACACCATATATTTT.

The chain joins TRBV15 to TRBJ1-2, with TRBD1 matching over 10 bases. Germline V lookup: CDR1 LNHNV, CDR2 YYDKDF (reference sequence). The CDR3 has 17 residues. The junction had 7 bases not matched to a gene; V was cut back by 0 bases and J by 3 bases. CDR3 sequence reads: CATSRDYKTGGDYGYTF. The DNA of the CDR3 is TGTGCCACCAGCAGAGACTACAAGACAGGGGGCGACTATGGCTACACCTTC.

The chain recombines TRBV27 with TRBJ2-7; TRBD2 aligns across 9 bases. The CDR3 is made up of 16 amino acids. After removal of 0 bases from V and 4 bases from J, the junction contained 7 bases not matched to a gene. The germline CDR1 and CDR2 sequences are MNHEY and SMNVEV (reference sequence). CDR3 region: CASSLSNRGRVYEQYF. CDR3 coding DNA: TGTGCCAGCAGTTTATCGAATCGCGGGAGGGTATACGAGCAGTACTTC.

The chain has TRBV27 and TRBJ2-1; D is uncertain. V lost 4 bases, J lost 0 bases, and 10 bases lay in between. This CDR3 region has 15 residues. CDR1 is MNHEY, CDR2 SMNVEV, per germline (reference sequence). The CDR3 DNA is TGTGCCAGCAGTTATCGACCTAGCTCCTACAATGAGCAGTTCTTC. Its protein is CASSYRPSSYNEQFF.

The chain has TRBV5-1 and TRBJ1-1, with unresolved D. There are 13 residues in the CDR3. Trimming left V 0 bases short and J 2 bases short, with 5 bases between. CDR1 SGHRS and CDR2 YFSETQ come from the germline V gene. CDR3 sequence: CASSLEINTEAFF. CDR3 DNA sequence: TGCGCCAGCAGCTTGGAAATTAACACTGAAGCTTTCTTT.

The V call is TRBV5-6, the J call TRBJ2-1, with 11 bases aligning to TRBD2. V lost 1 base and J lost 9; bases outside the gene matches: 6. The germline V gene encodes CDR1 SGHDT and CDR2 YYEEEE. The length of the CDR3 is 15 residues. CDR3 DNA sequence: TGTGCCAGCAGCTTGTTGCTAGCGGGAGGAGGTGAGCAGTTCTTC. It yields the protein CASSLLLAGGGEQFF.

The chain links TRBV7-8 to TRBJ2-2; maybe TRBD2 (5 bases). The CDR3 contains 14 residues. CDR1 is SGHVS and CDR2 is FQNEAQ in the germline V gene. Trimming took off 5 bases at V and 4 bases at J, with 11 bases between the two ends. This CDR3 reads CASSQRRTTGELFF. The CDR3 nucleotides read TGTGCCAGCAGCCAACGGAGGACCACCGGGGAGCTGTTTTTT.

This chain links TRBV6-6 with TRBJ2-7; 10 bases match TRBD1. The V gene's germline CDR1 is MNHNY and CDR2 SVGAGI (reference sequence). V was clipped by 6 bases and J by 2 bases; unmatched bases: 4. The CDR3 spans 14 residues. CDR3 bases: TGTGCCAGCAGAGAAGGGACAGGGGCCTACGAGCAGTACTTC. It codes for CASREGTGAYEQYF.

The V and J genes are TRBV18 and TRBJ2-3; 10 bases are shared with TRBD2. Germline V gene lookup returns CDR1 KGHSH and CDR2 LQKENI. The CDR3 is made up of 15 amino acids. Losses at the gene ends were 5 bases for V and 3 bases for J; bases not matched to a gene: 5. The CDR3 DNA follows: TGTGCCAGCTCAAAAGGACTAGCGGTTACAGATACGCAGTATTTT. It is translated as CASSKGLAVTDTQYF.

This rearrangement joins TRBV28 to TRBJ2-5; D not resolved. V lost 2 bases and J lost 3, with 13 bases in between. This CDR3 is built from 15 residues. Germline lookup yields CDR1 MDHEN and CDR2 SYDVKM. The CDR3 spells CASSLIGRSKETQYF. CDR3 DNA: TGTGCCAGCAGTTTAATCGGTCGGTCTAAAGAGACCCAGTACTTC.

V is TRBV2 and J is TRBJ2-5; D is possibly TRBD2 (5 bases). The germline CDR1 and CDR2 sequences are SNHLY and FYNNEI. This CDR3 region has 16 residues. Trimming took off 5 bases at V and 4 bases at J, with 20 bases between the two ends. CDR3 amino acids: CASSFYAGSRPETQYF. Written as DNA, the CDR3 is TGTGCCAGCAGTTTTTACGCGGGTTCACGCCCAGAGACCCAGTACTTC.